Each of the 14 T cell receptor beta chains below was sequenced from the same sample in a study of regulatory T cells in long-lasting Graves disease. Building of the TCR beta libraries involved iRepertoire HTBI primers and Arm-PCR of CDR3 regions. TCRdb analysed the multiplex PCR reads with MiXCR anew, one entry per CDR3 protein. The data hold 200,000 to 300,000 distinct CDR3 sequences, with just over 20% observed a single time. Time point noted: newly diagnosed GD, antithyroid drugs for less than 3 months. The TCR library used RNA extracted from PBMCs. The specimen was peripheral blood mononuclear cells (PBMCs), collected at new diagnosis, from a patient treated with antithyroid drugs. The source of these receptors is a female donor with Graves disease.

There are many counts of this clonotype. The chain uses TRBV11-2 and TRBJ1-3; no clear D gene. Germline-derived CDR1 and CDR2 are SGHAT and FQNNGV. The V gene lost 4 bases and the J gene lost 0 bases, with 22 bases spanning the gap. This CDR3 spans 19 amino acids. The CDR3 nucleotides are TGTGCCAGCAGCTCTCAAAAACGCCTTCCGGCCGACTCTGGAAACACCATATATTTT. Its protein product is CASSSQKRLPADSGNTIYF.

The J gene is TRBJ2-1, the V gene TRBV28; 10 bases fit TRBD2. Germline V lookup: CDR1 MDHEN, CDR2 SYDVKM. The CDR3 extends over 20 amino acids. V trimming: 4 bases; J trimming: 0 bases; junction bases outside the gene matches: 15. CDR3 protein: CASSYHLAGVFFGSYNEQFF. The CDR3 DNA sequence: TGTGCCAGCAGTTACCATCTAGCGGGGGTGTTCTTCGGCTCCTACAATGAGCAGTTCTTC.

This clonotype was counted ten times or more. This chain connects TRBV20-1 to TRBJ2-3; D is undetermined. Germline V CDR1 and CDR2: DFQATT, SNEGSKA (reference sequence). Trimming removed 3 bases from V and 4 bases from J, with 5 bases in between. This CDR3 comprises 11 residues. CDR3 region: CSASRSDTQYF. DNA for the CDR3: TGCAGTGCTAGTCGCTCAGATACGCAGTATTTT.

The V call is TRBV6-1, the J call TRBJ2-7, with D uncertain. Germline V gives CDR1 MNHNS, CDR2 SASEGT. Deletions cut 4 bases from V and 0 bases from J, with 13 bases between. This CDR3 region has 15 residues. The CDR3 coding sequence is TGTGCCAGCAGTGGCGGACGGCAGCCCTCCTACGAGCAGTACTTC. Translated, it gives CASSGGRQPSYEQYF.

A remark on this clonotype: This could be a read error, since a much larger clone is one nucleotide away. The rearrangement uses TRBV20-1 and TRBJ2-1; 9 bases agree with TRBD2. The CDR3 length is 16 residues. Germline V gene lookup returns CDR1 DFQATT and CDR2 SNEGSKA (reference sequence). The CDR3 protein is CSASSQWGTSFNGQFF. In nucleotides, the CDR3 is TGCAGTGCTTCTAGTCAGTGGGGGACTAGCTTCAATGGGCAGTTCTTC.

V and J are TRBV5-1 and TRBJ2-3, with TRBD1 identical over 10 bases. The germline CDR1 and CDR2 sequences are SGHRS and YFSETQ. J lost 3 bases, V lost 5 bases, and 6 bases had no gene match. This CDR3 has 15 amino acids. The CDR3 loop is CASSYPGQGTDTQYF. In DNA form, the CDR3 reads TGCGCCAGCAGTTATCCGGGACAGGGGACAGATACGCAGTATTTT.

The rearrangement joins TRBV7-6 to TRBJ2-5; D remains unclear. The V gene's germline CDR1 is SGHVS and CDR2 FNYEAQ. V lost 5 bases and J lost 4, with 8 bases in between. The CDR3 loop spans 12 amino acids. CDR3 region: CASSINRETQYF. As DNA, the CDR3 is TGTGCCAGCAGCATCAATAGAGAGACCCAGTACTTC. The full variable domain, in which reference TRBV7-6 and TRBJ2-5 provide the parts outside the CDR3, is GAGVSQSPRYKVTKRGQDVALRCDPISGHVSLYWYRQALGQGPEFLTYFNYEAQQDKSGLPNDRFSAERPEGSISTLTIQRTEQRDSAMYRCASSINRETQYFGPGTRLLVL.

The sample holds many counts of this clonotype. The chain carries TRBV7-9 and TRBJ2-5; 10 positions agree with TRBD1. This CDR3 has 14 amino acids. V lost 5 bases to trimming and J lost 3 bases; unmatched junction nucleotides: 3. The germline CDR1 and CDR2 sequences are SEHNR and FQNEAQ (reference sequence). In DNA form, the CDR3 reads TGTGCCAGCAGCCCGGGACAGGGGAAAGAGACCCAGTACTTC. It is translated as CASSPGQGKETQYF.

This CDR3 is CASSLDGYNEKLFF. The CDR3 DNA reads as TGTGCCAGCAGCTTAGACGGGTATAATGAAAAACTGTTTTTT. This chain joins TRBV7-2 and TRBJ1-4; D is unclear. V was trimmed by 1 base and J by 4 bases, leaving 7 bases between them. Germline V gene data show CDR1 as SGHTA and CDR2 as FQGNSA. This CDR3 is 14 amino acids long.

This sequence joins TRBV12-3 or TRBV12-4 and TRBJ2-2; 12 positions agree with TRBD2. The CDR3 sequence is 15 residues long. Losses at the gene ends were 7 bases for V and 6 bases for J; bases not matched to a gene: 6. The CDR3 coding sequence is TGTGCCAGCACGGCTAGCGGGAGGGCCCCCGGGGAGCTGTTTTTT. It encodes CASTASGRAPGELFF.

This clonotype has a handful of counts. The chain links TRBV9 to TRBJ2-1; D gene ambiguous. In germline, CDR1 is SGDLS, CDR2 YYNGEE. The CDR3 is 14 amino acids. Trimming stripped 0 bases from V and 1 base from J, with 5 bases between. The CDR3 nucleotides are TGTGCCAGCAGCGTAGGCAAATCCTACAATGAGCAGTTCTTC. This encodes CASSVGKSYNEQFF. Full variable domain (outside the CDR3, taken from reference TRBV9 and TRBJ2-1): DSGVTQTPKHLITATGQRVTLRCSPRSGDLSVYWYQQSLDQGLQFLIQYYNGEERAKGNILERFSAQQFPDLHSELNLSSLELGDSALYFCASSVGKSYNEQFFGPGTRLTVL.

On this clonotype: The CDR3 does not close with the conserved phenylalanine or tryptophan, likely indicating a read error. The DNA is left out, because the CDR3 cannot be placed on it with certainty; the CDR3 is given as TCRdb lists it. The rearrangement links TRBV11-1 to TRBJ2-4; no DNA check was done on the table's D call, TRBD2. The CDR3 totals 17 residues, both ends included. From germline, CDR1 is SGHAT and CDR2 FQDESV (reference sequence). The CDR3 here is CASSLANEGSYEQYFGP.

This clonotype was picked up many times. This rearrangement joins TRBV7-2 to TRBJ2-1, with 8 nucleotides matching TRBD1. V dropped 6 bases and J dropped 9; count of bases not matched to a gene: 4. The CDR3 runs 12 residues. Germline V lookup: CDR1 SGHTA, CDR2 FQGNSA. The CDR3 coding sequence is TGTGCCAGCAGATCAGGGGGCTTTGAGCAGTTCTTC. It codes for CASRSGGFEQFF.

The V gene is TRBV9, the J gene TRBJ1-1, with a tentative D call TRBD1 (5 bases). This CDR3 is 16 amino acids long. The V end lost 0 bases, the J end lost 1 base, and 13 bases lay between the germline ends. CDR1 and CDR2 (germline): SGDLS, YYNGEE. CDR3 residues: CASSVAGLGQNTEAFF. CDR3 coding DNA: TGTGCCAGCAGCGTAGCAGGGTTAGGGCAGAACACTGAAGCTTTCTTT. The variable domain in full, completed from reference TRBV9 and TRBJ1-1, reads DSGVTQTPKHLITATGQRVTLRCSPRSGDLSVYWYQQSLDQGLQFLIQYYNGEERAKGNILERFSAQQFPDLHSELNLSSLELGDSALYFCASSVAGLGQNTEAFFGQGTRLTVV.